The 21 T cell receptor beta chains reported below all come from one sample, sequenced in a study of blood T cell repertoires in COVID-19. This table comes from immunoSEQ multiplex PCR, and its TCRdb copy is limited to in-frame clones, with some not included. Of 200,000 to 250,000 clones in the sample, roughly 84% are singletons; the top ten hold 5.5% to 7.5%. The sample consisted of PBMCs or T cells enriched from blood (not recorded which). The receptors shown here come from a middle-aged woman who had recovered from COVID-19.

The genes are TRBV6-5 and TRBJ2-7, with 11 bases aligning to TRBD2. CDR1 and CDR2 from the germline V gene are MNHEY and SVGAGI. J was trimmed by 0 bases and V by 6 bases; bases with no gene match: 4. CDR3 length equals 15 residues. The CDR3 region has the DNA TGTGCCAGCAGCCCAGGACTAGCGGGCTCCTACGAGCAGTACGTC. It translates to CASSPGLAGSYEQYV.

The chain uses TRBV5-4 and TRBJ1-2; the match to TRBD1 covers 10 bases. Germline V gives CDR1 SGHNT, CDR2 YYREEE (reference sequence). V was pared by 3 bases and J by 8 bases, with 4 bases of the junction left unmatched. The CDR3 spans 13 residues. In nucleotides, the CDR3 is TGTGCCAGCAGCTGGGGGACAGGGGACGGCTACACCTTC. This sequence encodes CASSWGTGDGYTF.

This clone was seen just once. The rearrangement links TRBV12-3 or TRBV12-4 to TRBJ2-1; D is unresolved. CDR3 length equals 12 residues. With 5 bases removed from V and 2 bases from J, the gap between germline ends came to 4 bases. This chain's CDR3 is CASSGAYNEQFF. The CDR3 coding sequence is TGTGCCAGCAGTGGAGCCTACAATGAGCAGTTCTTC.

This clone showed up just a few times. The V call is TRBV9, the J call TRBJ2-2; the D gene is possibly TRBD2 (6 bases). Per germline, CDR1 SGDLS and CDR2 YYNGEE. V dropped 7 bases and J dropped 1 base, with 11 bases sitting between them. The CDR3 has 14 residues. CDR3 nucleotide sequence: TGTGCCAGCCATGGAGCGGGGAACACCGGGGAGCTGTTTTTT. Residues: CASHGAGNTGELFF. Full variable domain (outside the CDR3, taken from reference TRBV9 and TRBJ2-2): DSGVTQTPKHLITATGQRVTLRCSPRSGDLSVYWYQQSLDQGLQFLIQYYNGEERAKGNILERFSAQQFPDLHSELNLSSLELGDSALYFCASHGAGNTGELFFGEGSRLTVL.

DNA for the CDR3: TGTGCCAGCACCCCCCTTGGGGGGGCCCATGAAGCTTTCTTT. It is translated as CASTPLGGAHEAFF. This rearrangement joins TRBV14 to TRBJ1-1; D might be TRBD1 (6 bases). The CDR3 has 14 amino acids. Germline V CDR1 and CDR2: SGHDN, FVKESK. Trimming stripped 7 bases from V and 7 bases from J, with 19 bases between. The full variable domain, with the rest looked up from reference TRBV14 and TRBJ1-1, is EAGVTQFPSHSVIEKGQTVTLRCDPISGHDNLYWYRRVMGKEIKFLLHFVKESKQDESGMPNNRFLAERTGGTYSTLKVQPAELEDSGVYFCASTPLGGAHEAFFGQGTRLTVV.

This rearrangement joins TRBV7-2 to TRBJ2-5, with D possibly TRBD1 on 6 matching bases. V lost 4 bases, J lost 7 bases, and 19 bases lay in between. The CDR3 length is 15 residues. Germline CDR1 SGHTA, CDR2 FQGNSA. The CDR3 sequence: CASSYRGGRGATQYF. The DNA for the CDR3 is TGTGCCAGCAGCTACCGCGGCGGCAGGGGAGCGACCCAGTACTTC.

The rearrangement uses TRBV28 and TRBJ1-5, with 9 bases aligning to TRBD1. Per germline, CDR1 MDHEN and CDR2 SYDVKM. This CDR3 contains 17 residues. The trim removed 6 bases at V and 0 bases at J, leaving 9 bases unmatched. For the CDR3, the DNA is TGTGCCAGCAGGCCGGGACAGGGAAGACATAGCAATCAGCCCCAGCATTTT. Its protein is CASRPGQGRHSNQPQHF. Combining the CDR3 with reference TRBV28 and TRBJ1-5 gives the whole variable domain DVKVTQSSRYLVKRTGEKVFLECVQDMDHENMFWYRQDPGLGLRLIYFSYDVKMKEKGDIPEGYSVSREKKERFSLILESASTNQTSMYLCASRPGQGRHSNQPQHFGDGTRLSIL.

This clone was seen just once. The chain recombines TRBV2 with TRBJ1-2, with 8 bases matching TRBD1. The CDR3 loop spans 14 amino acids. Germline V gene lookup returns CDR1 SNHLY and CDR2 FYNNEI. V lost 6 bases and J lost 3; bases outside the gene matches: 6. CDR3 protein: CASSRDRSDYGYTF. In DNA, the CDR3 is TGTGCCAGCAGCCGGGACAGGTCTGACTATGGCTACACCTTC.

This clone was detected once. The rearrangement joins TRBV18 to TRBJ2-7, with TRBD1 matching over 7 bases. Trimming removed 4 bases from V and 2 bases from J; junction bases left unmatched: 5. Germline V gene lookup returns CDR1 KGHSH and CDR2 LQKENI. CDR3 length: 14 residues. The CDR3 sequence is CASSRDSGAYEQYV. The DNA of the CDR3 is TGTGCCAGCTCACGGGACAGCGGCGCCTACGAGCAGTACGTC.

This chain joins TRBV5-1 and TRBJ2-2; D ambiguous. The V end was cut by 0 bases, the J end by 5 bases, with 8 bases between. Germline values: CDR1 SGHRS, CDR2 YFSETQ. This CDR3 region has 14 residues. CDR3 residues: CASSLGSGTGELFF. In DNA form, the CDR3 reads TGCGCCAGCAGCTTGGGTTCGGGTACCGGGGAGCTGTTTTTT.

V gene TRBV29-1 combines with J gene TRBJ2-1; 10 nucleotides line up with TRBD1. In germline, CDR1 is SQVTM, CDR2 ANQGSEA. CDR3 length equals 14 residues. The junction had 2 bases not matched to a gene; V was cut back by 4 bases and J by 2 bases. CDR3 protein: CSVAGTGAYNEQFF. For the CDR3, the DNA is TGCAGCGTTGCCGGGACAGGGGCCTACAATGAGCAGTTCTTC.

This clone was detected many times. This rearrangement joins TRBV5-4 to TRBJ2-1; D remains ambiguous. Germline lookup yields CDR1 SGHNT and CDR2 YYREEE (reference sequence). The CDR3 contains 14 residues. Trimming removed 4 bases at V and 6 bases at J, with 14 bases between. CDR3 nucleotides: TGTGCCAGCAGCCTCGTGGCGGTAAGCAATGAGCAGTTCTTC. As protein: CASSLVAVSNEQFF.

The genes are TRBV2 and TRBJ2-7, with 13 bases aligning to TRBD2. V lost 6 bases and J lost 2; bases outside the gene matches: 4. This CDR3 region has 15 residues. Germline loops: CDR1 SNHLY, CDR2 FYNNEI. The DNA for the CDR3 is TGTGCCAGCAGAGATGGGACTAGCGGGACCTACGAGCAGTACTTC. Protein product: CASRDGTSGTYEQYF. Looking up the rest from reference TRBV2 and TRBJ2-7 gives the full variable domain: EPEVTQTPSHQVTQMGQEVILRCVPISNHLYFYWYRQILGQKVEFLVSFYNNEISEKSEIFDDQFSVERPDGSNFTLKIRSTKLEDSAMYFCASRDGTSGTYEQYFGPGTRLTVT.

The J gene is TRBJ1-3, the V gene TRBV10-3; tentatively, D is TRBD1 (5 bases). This CDR3 spans 15 amino acids. Germline V lookup: CDR1 ENHRY, CDR2 SYGVKD. V was trimmed by 10 bases and J by 1 base, leaving 17 bases between them. CDR3 amino acids: CATFSGAPSGNTIYF. In DNA, the CDR3 is TGTGCCACCTTTAGTGGGGCTCCTTCTGGAAACACCATATATTTT.

This clone was counted once. The gene calls are TRBV2 and TRBJ1-1; D possibly corresponds to TRBD1 (5 bases). The ends were cut back, 10 bases at V and 3 bases at J, with 12 bases in the middle. There are 12 residues in the CDR3. Germline lookup yields CDR1 SNHLY and CDR2 FYNNEI. CDR3 in amino acids: CATQAWDTEAFF. The DNA of the CDR3 is TGTGCCACACAGGCCTGGGACACTGAAGCTTTCTTT.

The chain uses TRBV27 and TRBJ1-4; no clear D gene. Germline V gene sequence: CDR1 MNHEY, CDR2 SMNVEV (reference sequence). With 4 bases removed from V and 3 bases from J, the gap between germline ends came to 15 bases. This CDR3 region has 16 residues. The DNA of the CDR3 is TGTGCCAGCAGTTCCTTGGAGGGTAAAGCTAATGAAAAACTGTTTTTT. Encoded protein: CASSSLEGKANEKLFF.

The chain uses TRBV4-3 and TRBJ2-3; D unclear. Germline V gene data show CDR1 as LGHNA and CDR2 as YSLEER. This CDR3 is built from 13 residues. V was pared by 0 bases and J by 6 bases, with 7 bases between. The CDR3 DNA sequence: TGCGCCAGCAGCCAAGATTTCGGGGATACGCAGTATTTT. As protein: CASSQDFGDTQYF.

The chain combines TRBV10-3 with TRBJ2-1; TRBD2 matches 8 bases. Germline assignment: CDR1 ENHRY and CDR2 SYGVKD. The CDR3 loop spans 15 amino acids. The junction had 5 bases not matched to a gene; V was cut back by 5 bases and J by 2 bases. For the CDR3, the DNA is TGTGCCATCAGTCCCGGACTAGCCCCCTACAATGAGCAGTTCTTC. It encodes CAISPGLAPYNEQFF.

The chain has TRBV5-1 and TRBJ2-7; the match to TRBD2 covers 11 bases. The length of the CDR3 is 14 residues. From germline, CDR1 is SGHRS and CDR2 YFSETQ. With V trimmed by 4 bases and J by 6 bases, 6 bases remained unmatched. In DNA form, the CDR3 reads TGCGCCAGCAGCAATAGCGGGAGGGCGTCCGAGCAGTACTTC. Encoded protein: CASSNSGRASEQYF.

The chain combines TRBV10-3 with TRBJ1-1; D is uncertain. Trimming left V 2 bases short and J 0 bases short, with 7 bases between. The CDR3 covers 14 residues. CDR1 and CDR2 (germline): ENHRY, SYGVKD. The CDR3 sequence: CAISEGRLNTEAFF. The CDR3 region has the DNA TGTGCCATCAGTGAGGGGAGATTGAACACTGAAGCTTTCTTT.

This chain joins TRBV28 and TRBJ2-5; 8 bases align to TRBD1. Per the germline V gene, CDR1 is MDHEN and CDR2 is SYDVKM. The V segment lost 5 bases and the J segment 5 bases; nucleotides outside the gene matches: 4. This CDR3 has 13 residues. In DNA form, the CDR3 reads TGTGCCAGCAGTCGGGACAGGAGGGAGACCCAGTACTTC. It encodes CASSRDRRETQYF.